This record looks at one T cell receptor beta chain sequence and its context. The target antigen is unknown. Measured with immunoSEQ multiplex PCR; TCRdb has only the in-frame clones, and not every one. This table holds some 120,000 clones, around nine tenths found once. V lost 4 bases, J lost 4 bases, and 5 bases lay in between. CDR1 is MGHRA and CDR2 is YSYEKL in the germline V gene. The length of the CDR3 is 11 residues. The record originates from a study of T cell responses to AZD1222 COVID-19 vaccine. Overall study results and limits: Nearly half of spike-specific TCRs reportedly target unmutated variant regions. Vaccine-associated CD4 TCRs ranged over spike, dominating at 160-218 and 743-854. Among the donors, most were white British and more were female, and clonal diversity was possibly underestimated.

The chain employs TRBV4-1 and TRBJ2-7; D is uncertain. This clonotype was sampled from an adult in good health. The sample was peripheral blood, taken on day 0 of MenACWY control vaccination. CDR3 protein: CASSPVYEQYF. The CDR3 bases are TGCGCCAGCAGCCCGGTATACGAGCAGTACTTC.